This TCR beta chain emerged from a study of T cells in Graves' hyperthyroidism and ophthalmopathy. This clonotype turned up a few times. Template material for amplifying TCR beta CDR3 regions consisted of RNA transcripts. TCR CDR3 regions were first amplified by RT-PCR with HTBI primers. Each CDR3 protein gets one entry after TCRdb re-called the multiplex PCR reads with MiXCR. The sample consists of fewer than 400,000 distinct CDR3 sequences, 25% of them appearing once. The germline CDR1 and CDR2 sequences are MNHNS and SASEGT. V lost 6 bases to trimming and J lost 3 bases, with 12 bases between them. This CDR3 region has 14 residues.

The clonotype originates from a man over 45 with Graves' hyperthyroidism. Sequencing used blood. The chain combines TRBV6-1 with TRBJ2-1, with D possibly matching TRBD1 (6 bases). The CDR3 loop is CASRRQENYNEQFF. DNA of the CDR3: TGTGCCAGCAGACGACAGGAAAACTACAATGAGCAGTTCTTC.